This TCR beta chain is drawn from a study of early T cells in non-severe SARS-CoV-2 infection. Study-wide background: Unpaired chains resulted from sequencing bulk RNA of unsorted whole blood. Findings and limits, study-wide: Reliance on VDJdb matching favored anti-spike CD8 responses; private and CD4 specificities were missed.

Each single cDNA molecule received a unique molecular identifier. TCRdb reprocessed the 5' RACE reads via MiXCR and lists one record per CDR3 protein. Of 20,000 to 30,000 distinct CDR3 sequences listed, approximately 3.9% are singletons. This CDR3 comprises 15 residues. Germline-derived CDR1 and CDR2 are MDHEN and SYDVKM. V was pared by 2 bases and J by 3 bases, with 4 bases of the junction left unmatched. A word on this clonotype: Its cognate antigen is unknown.

This sequence joins TRBV28 and TRBJ2-4; 7 positions agree with TRBD2. This clonotype originated in an adult who was a healthcare worker with PCR-confirmed SARS-CoV-2 infection or an uninfected control (not recorded which). What was sequenced was whole blood. Here the CDR3 DNA reads TGTGCCAGCAGTTTAGCGGGAGATGGCAAAAACATTCAGTACTTC. It yields the protein CASSLAGDGKNIQYF.